These 2 T cell receptor beta chains share one sample of origin, sequenced in a study of tumor-infiltrating lymphocytes in primary liver carcinoma. Using a constant-region primer together with ProtoScript II reverse transcriptase, TCR beta cDNA was made from roughly 500 ng of total RNA. Three nested multiplex PCR rounds of slightly modified ARM-PCR generated TCR beta libraries. The study ran its first two PCR rounds for nine to ten cycles each, using TRBV1-TRBV30 forward primers and a C-beta reverse primer. Each CDR3 protein gets one entry after TCRdb re-called the multiplex PCR reads with MiXCR. The sample contains approximately 320,000 distinct CDR3 sequences, nearly 60% of which appear only once. Alongside blood RNA obtained from unsorted whole blood, germline DNA was also extracted. The sample consisted of peripheral blood. The receptors shown here come from a young woman with primary liver carcinoma and hepatitis B virus infection.

This clonotype has only one observation. The junction does not match germline at one end; this may be a read error. CDR3 sequence (DNA): TGTGCCAGCAGTTTCAGACAGACTATCCTTCCTGGAAAACTGTTCTTT. Its translation is CASSFRQTILPGKLFF. The chain employs TRBV7-8 and TRBJ1-4; perhaps TRBD1 as D (5 bases). Germline CDR1 is SGHVS and CDR2 is FQNEAQ. The CDR3 extends over 16 amino acids.

The chain uses TRBV6-5 and TRBJ2-7; D may be TRBD2 (6 bases). Germline-derived CDR1 and CDR2 are MNHEY and SVGAGI. This CDR3 is built from 15 residues. Trimming stripped 6 bases from V and 4 bases from J, with 19 bases between. DNA of the CDR3: TGTGCCAGCAGCCGGGACTCGAGGGGCGGATACGAGCAGTACTTC. Translation gives CASSRDSRGGYEQYF.